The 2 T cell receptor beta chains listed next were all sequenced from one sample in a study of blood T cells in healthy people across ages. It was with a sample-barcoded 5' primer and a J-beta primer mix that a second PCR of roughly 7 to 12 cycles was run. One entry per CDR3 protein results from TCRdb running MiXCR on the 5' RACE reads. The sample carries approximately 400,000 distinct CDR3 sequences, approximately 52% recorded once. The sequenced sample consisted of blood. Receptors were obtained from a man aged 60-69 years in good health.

The CDR3 region is CASSLGTKGDVQYF. In DNA, the CDR3 is TGCGCCAGCAGCTTGGGAACTAAGGGGGACGTTCAGTACTTC. The chain couples TRBV5-1 to TRBJ2-5, with D possibly matching TRBD1 (6 bases). The CDR3 has 14 amino acids. CDR1 SGHRS and CDR2 YFSETQ come from the germline V gene. V dropped 0 bases and J dropped 11 bases, with 17 bases sitting between them.

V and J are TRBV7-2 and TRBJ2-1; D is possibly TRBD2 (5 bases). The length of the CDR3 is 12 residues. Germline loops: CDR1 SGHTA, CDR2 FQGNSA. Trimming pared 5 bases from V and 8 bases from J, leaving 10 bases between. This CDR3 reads CASSPEGDEQFF. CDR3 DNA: TGTGCCAGCAGCCCAGAGGGCGATGAGCAGTTCTTC.